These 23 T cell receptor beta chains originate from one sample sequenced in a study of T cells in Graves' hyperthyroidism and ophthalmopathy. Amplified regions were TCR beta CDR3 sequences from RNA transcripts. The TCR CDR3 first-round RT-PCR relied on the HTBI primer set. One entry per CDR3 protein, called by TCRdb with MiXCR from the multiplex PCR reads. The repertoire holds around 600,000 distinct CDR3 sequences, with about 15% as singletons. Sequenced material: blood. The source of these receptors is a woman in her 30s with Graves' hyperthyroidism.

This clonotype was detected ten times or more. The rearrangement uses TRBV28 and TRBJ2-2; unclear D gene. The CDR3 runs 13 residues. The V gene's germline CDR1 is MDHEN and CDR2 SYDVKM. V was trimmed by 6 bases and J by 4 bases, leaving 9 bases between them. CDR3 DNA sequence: TGTGCCAGCAGAAGGACGAGCACCGGGGAGCTGTTTTTT. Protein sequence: CASRRTSTGELFF.

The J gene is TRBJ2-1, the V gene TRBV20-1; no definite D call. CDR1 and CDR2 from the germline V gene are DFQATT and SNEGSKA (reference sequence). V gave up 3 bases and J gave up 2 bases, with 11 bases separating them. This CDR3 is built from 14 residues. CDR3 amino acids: CSASLRNTYNEQFF. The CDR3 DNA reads TGCAGTGCTAGCCTCAGAAACACCTACAATGAGCAGTTCTTC.

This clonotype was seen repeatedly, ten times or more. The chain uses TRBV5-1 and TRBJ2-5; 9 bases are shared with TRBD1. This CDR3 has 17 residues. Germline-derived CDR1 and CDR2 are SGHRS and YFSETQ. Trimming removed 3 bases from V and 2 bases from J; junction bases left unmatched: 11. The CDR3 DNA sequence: TGCGCCAGCAGCTCCACCGGGACAGGGCTAGTTCAAGAGACCCAGTACTTC. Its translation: CASSSTGTGLVQETQYF.

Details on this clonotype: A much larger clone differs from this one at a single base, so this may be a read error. CDR3 bases: TGTGCCAGCAGTGAAGGGTGGGGGTACGGCGGGGAGCTGGTTTTT. This gives the protein CASSEGWGYGGELVF. V and J are TRBV2 and TRBJ2-2, with D possibly matching TRBD2 (6 bases). This CDR3 contains 15 residues. CDR1 is SNHLY and CDR2 is FYNNEI in the germline V gene.

Here the CDR3 reads CASSLGTGTAEQYF. CDR3 coding DNA: TGTGCCAGCAGTTTAGGGACAGGGACCGCCGAGCAGTACTTC. This sequence joins TRBV27 and TRBJ2-7, with 9 bases that match TRBD1. The CDR3 totals 14 residues. Trimming at V came to 2 bases and at J to 6 bases, leaving 5 bases not matched to a gene. CDR1 and CDR2 from the germline V gene are MNHEY and SMNVEV (reference sequence).

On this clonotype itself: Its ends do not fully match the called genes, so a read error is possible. The CDR3 sequence is CASSPLAGTNTDAQYF. As DNA, the CDR3 is TGTGCCAGCTCACCGCTAGCGGGAACGAACACAGATGCGCAGTATTTT. The V gene is TRBV18, the J gene TRBJ2-3; 9 nucleotides line up with TRBD2. CDR1 and CDR2 from the germline V gene are KGHSH and LQKENI. This CDR3 is 16 amino acids long.

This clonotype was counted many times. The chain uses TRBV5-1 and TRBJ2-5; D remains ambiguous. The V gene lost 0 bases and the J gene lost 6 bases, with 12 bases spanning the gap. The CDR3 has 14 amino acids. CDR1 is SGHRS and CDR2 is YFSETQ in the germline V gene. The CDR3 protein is CASSLDAGRKTQYF. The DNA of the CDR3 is TGCGCCAGCAGCTTGGATGCCGGCCGAAAGACCCAGTACTTC.

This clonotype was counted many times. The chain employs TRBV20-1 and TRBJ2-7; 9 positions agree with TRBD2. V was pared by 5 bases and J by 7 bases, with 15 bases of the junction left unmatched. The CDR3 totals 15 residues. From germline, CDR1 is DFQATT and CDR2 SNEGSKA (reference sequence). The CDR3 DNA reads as TGCAGTGCTGAATTATCTAGCGGGGCCCCTAAGGAGCAGTACTTC. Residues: CSAELSSGAPKEQYF.

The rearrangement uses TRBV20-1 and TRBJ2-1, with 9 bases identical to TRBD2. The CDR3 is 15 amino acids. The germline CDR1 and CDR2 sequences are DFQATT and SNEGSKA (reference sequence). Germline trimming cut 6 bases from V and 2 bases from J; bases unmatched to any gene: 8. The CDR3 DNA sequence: TGCAGTGCCCCACCAGCGGGAGGTACCTACAATGAGCAGTTCTTC. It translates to CSAPPAGGTYNEQFF.

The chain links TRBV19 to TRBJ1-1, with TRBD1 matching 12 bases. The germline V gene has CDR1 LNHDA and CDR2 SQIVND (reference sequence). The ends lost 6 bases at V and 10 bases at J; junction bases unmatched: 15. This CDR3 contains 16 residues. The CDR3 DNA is TGTGCCAGTAGGCTCGGGGCGGGACAGGGGGCAGCTGGAGCTTTCTTT. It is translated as CASRLGAGQGAAGAFF.

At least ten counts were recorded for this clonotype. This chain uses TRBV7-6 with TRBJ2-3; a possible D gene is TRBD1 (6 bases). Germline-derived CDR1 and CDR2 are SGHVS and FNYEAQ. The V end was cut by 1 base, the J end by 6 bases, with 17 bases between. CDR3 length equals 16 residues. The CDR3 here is CASSLGTAELGDTQYF. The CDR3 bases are TGTGCCAGCAGCTTAGGGACAGCGGAACTGGGGGATACGCAGTATTTT.

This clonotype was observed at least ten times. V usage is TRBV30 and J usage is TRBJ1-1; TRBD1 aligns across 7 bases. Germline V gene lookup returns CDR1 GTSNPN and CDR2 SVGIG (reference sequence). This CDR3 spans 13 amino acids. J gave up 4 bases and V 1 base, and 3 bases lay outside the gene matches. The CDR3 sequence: CAWSGTGGTEAFF. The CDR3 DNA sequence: TGTGCCTGGAGTGGGACAGGAGGCACTGAAGCTTTCTTT.

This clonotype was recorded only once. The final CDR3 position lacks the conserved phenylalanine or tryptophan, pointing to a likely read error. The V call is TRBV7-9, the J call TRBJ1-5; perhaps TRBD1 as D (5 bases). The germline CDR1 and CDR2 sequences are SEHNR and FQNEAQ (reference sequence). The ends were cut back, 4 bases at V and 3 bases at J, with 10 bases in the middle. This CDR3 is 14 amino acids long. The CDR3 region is CASSSGGVNQPQHL. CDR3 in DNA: TGTGCCAGCAGCTCGGGGGGGGTCAATCAGCCCCAGCATCTT.

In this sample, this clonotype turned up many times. CDR3 nucleotide sequence: TGTGCCAGCAGCCCCGGGATTGGGACAGGGATGCCTGAAGCTTTCTTT. Amino acid sequence: CASSPGIGTGMPEAFF. The V gene is TRBV6-1, the J gene TRBJ1-1, with 9 bases aligning to TRBD1. V lost 6 bases and J lost 6; bases outside the gene matches: 14. Per the germline V gene, CDR1 is MNHNS and CDR2 is SASEGT. The CDR3 runs to 16 residues.

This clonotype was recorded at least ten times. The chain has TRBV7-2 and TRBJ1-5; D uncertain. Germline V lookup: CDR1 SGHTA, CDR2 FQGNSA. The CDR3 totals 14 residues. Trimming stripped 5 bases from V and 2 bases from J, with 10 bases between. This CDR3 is CASSPGLGNQPQHF. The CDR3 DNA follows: TGTGCCAGCAGCCCAGGACTGGGCAATCAGCCCCAGCATTTT.

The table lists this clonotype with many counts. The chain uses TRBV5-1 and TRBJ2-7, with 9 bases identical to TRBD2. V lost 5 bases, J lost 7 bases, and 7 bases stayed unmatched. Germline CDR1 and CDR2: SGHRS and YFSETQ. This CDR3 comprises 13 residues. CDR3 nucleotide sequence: TGCGCCAGCAGAATAGCGGGAGAAATGGAGCAGTACTTC. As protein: CASRIAGEMEQYF.

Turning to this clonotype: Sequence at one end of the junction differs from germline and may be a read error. The CDR3 region has the DNA TGTGCCAGCAGTTTAGGGACTGTGAACATTGAAGCTTTCTTT. Translating gives CASSLGTVNIEAFF. The chain combines TRBV2 with TRBJ1-1; tentatively, D is TRBD1 (5 bases). CDR1 and CDR2 (germline): SNHLY, FYNNEI. This CDR3 is 14 amino acids long.

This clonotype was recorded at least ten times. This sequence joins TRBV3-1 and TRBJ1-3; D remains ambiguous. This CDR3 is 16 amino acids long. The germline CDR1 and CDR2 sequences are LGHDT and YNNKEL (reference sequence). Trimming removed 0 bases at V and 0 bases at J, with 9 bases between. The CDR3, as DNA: TGTGCCAGCAGCCAAGATGGCCTGTACTCTGGAAACACCATATATTTT. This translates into CASSQDGLYSGNTIYF.

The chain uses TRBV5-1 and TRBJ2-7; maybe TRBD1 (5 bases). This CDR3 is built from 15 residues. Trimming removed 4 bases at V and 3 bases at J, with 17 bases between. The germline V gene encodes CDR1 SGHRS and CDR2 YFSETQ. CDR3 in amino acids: CASSQGHDPLYEQYF. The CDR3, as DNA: TGCGCCAGCAGCCAAGGACACGACCCACTCTACGAGCAGTACTTC.

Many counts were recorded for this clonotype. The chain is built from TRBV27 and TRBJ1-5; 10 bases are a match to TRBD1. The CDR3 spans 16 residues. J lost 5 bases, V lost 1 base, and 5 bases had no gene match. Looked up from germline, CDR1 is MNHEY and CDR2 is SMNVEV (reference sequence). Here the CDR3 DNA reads TGTGCCAGCAGTTTATTTTGGGACAGGGGTGATCAGCCCCAGCATTTT. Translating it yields CASSLFWDRGDQPQHF.

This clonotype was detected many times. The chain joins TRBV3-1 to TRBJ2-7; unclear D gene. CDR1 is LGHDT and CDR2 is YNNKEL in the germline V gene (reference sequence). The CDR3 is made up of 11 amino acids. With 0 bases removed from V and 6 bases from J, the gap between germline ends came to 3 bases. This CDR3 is CASSQEAEQYF. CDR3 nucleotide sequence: TGTGCCAGCAGCCAAGAAGCCGAGCAGTACTTC.

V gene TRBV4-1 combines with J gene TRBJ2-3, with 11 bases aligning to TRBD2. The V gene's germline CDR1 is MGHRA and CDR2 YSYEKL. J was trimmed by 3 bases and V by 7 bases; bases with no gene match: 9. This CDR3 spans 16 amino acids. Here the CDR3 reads CASIPTSGSGTDTQYF. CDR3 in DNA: TGCGCCAGCATCCCAACTAGCGGGAGTGGGACAGATACGCAGTATTTT.

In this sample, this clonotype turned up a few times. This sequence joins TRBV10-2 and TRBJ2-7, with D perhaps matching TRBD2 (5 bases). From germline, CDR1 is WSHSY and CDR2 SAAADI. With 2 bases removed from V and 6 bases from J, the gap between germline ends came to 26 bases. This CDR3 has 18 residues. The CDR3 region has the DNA TGCGCCAGCAGTGAGAGGTGGGAGACCACAATGGGATGGGCCGAGCAGTACTTC. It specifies CASSERWETTMGWAEQYF.